This T cell receptor (beta chain) was identified in a study of CD8 T cells in ankylosing spondylitis. Study-wide results and caveats: A TCR beta motif of eight or nine highly homologous variants seemed to mark ankylosing spondylitis blood.

One entry per CDR3 protein, called by TCRdb with MiXCR from the 5' RACE reads. The sample shows about 800,000 distinct CDR3 sequences, about 12% of them seen only once. This clonotype was observed many times. Antigen specificity is unknown. The CDR3 is made up of 13 amino acids. Germline loops: CDR1 DFQATT, CDR2 SNEGSKA (reference sequence). J was trimmed by 0 bases and V by 6 bases; bases with no gene match: 5. The sample taken for sequencing was blood, either unsorted or a sorted T cell fraction (not recorded which). The TCR was taken from a male donor with ankylosing spondylitis. The chain employs TRBV20-1 and TRBJ2-7; the match to TRBD1 covers 7 bases. The CDR3 DNA reads TGCAGTGCCCCGACAGGGCTCTCCTACGAGCAGTACTTC. Protein product: CSAPTGLSYEQYF.